The 4 T cell receptor beta chains below were found in one sample sequenced in a study of early T cells in non-severe SARS-CoV-2 infection. TCRdb analysed the 5' RACE reads with MiXCR anew, one entry per CDR3 protein. The sample lists about 45,000 distinct CDR3 sequences, roughly 10% occurring once. Sequencing used whole blood. The receptors were gathered from an adult who was a healthcare worker with PCR-confirmed SARS-CoV-2 infection or an uninfected control (not recorded which).

The CDR3 region is CSVIVGDYYNEQFF. CDR3 nucleotides: TGCAGCGTTATTGTGGGAGACTACTACAATGAGCAGTTCTTC. V usage is TRBV29-1 and J usage is TRBJ2-1; TRBD2 might be the D (5 bases). The CDR3 spans 14 residues. The V gene's germline CDR1 is SQVTM and CDR2 ANQGSEA. Trimming took off 5 bases at V and 3 bases at J, with 14 bases between the two ends.

A word on this clonotype: Being one base from a much bigger clone, this may be a read error. The rearrangement links TRBV11-1 to TRBJ2-2, with 9 positions matching TRBD1. Germline CDR1 SGHAT, CDR2 FQDESV (reference sequence). V gave up 0 bases and J gave up 5 bases; unmatched junction bases: 10. The CDR3 extends over 18 amino acids. The CDR3 DNA follows: TGTGCCAGCAGCTTAGCGCGTGGGACAGGGAGGCGGACCGGGGAGCTGTTTTTT. This gives the protein CASSLARGTGRRTGELFF.

The rearrangement uses TRBV7-2 and TRBJ1-3, with TRBD1 matching 8 bases. The germline gives CDR1 SGHTA, CDR2 FQGNSA. The V gene end was trimmed by 6 bases and the J gene end by 4 bases; junction bases not matched to a gene: 8. The CDR3 has 15 amino acids. DNA of the CDR3: TGTGCCAGCAGGCCCCAGGGGGCAAGAGGAAACACCATATATTTT. It is translated as CASRPQGARGNTIYF.

This clonotype was seen ten or more times. This chain joins TRBV15 and TRBJ1-2, with D unresolved. This CDR3 contains 14 residues. Germline CDR1 and CDR2: LNHNV and YYDKDF (reference sequence). The V end was cut by 0 bases, the J end by 8 bases, with 13 bases between. This CDR3 is CATSRDFGGTGYTF. For the CDR3, the DNA is TGTGCCACCAGCAGAGATTTCGGAGGTACCGGCTACACCTTC.